This T cell receptor (beta chain) was sequenced in a study of T cells in Graves' hyperthyroidism and ophthalmopathy. Study details: The blood sample was taken at first diagnosis, before treatment began.

Study findings and constraints: Ophthalmopathy was predicted by the model a median of about 6.7 months ahead of onset.

Between the trimmed V and J ends, which lost 0 bases and 6 bases, there was a span of 16 bases. CDR3 size: 15 residues. Germline V gene lookup returns CDR1 DFQATT and CDR2 SNEGSKA (reference sequence). Amplification of TCR beta CDR3 regions was performed using RNA transcripts as template. TCR CDR3 regions were first amplified by RT-PCR with HTBI primers. TCRdb reanalysed the multiplex PCR reads using MiXCR and keeps one entry per CDR3 protein. The table records over 250,000 distinct CDR3 sequences, about a sixth of them present only once. This clonotype came up a few times. Its antigen is still unknown. Disease duration was under 3 months in the ophthalmopathy patients, who also had a Clinical Activity Score of at least 3 and a NOSPECS grade of at least 4. PBMCs were obtained from over 8.5 ml fresh peripheral blood.

The chain joins TRBV20-1 to TRBJ2-3, with D maybe TRBD2 (7 bases). This sequence originates from a woman aged 60 to 75 with Graves' ophthalmopathy. The sequencing sample was made of blood. The CDR3 here is CSARDPRGGVDTQYF. CDR3 DNA sequence: TGCAGTGCTAGAGACCCAAGGGGGGGGGTTGATACGCAGTATTTT.